Below are 6 T cell receptor beta chains sequenced from a single sample in a study of Graves' ophthalmopathy and Graves' hyperthyroidism. RNA served as the template for amplifying TCR beta CDR3 regions. The library came from an HTBI-primed first-round RT-PCR and a second-round multiplex PCR. TCRdb analysed the multiplex PCR reads with MiXCR anew, one entry per CDR3 protein. Of 600,000 to 950,000 distinct CDR3 sequences in the sample, around 40% were seen once. The specimen sequenced was peripheral blood. These receptors originate from an adult man with Graves' ophthalmopathy.

This chain uses TRBV7-2 with TRBJ1-1; D remains unclear. V was cut by 5 bases and J by 5 bases, with 15 bases left in between. Germline-derived CDR1 and CDR2 are SGHTA and FQGNSA. CDR3 length equals 14 residues. The CDR3 coding sequence is TGTGCCAGCAGCCCCGCCCCAGGATATACTGAAGCTTTCTTT. Protein: CASSPAPGYTEAFF.

The rearrangement links TRBV10-3 to TRBJ2-5; no definite D call. The CDR3 has 15 amino acids. V shed 3 bases and J shed 2 bases, with 13 bases lying between them. From germline, CDR1 is ENHRY and CDR2 SYGVKD. In DNA, the CDR3 is TGTGCCATCAGTGACGGCTCATCGATACAAGAGACCCAGTACTTC. This encodes CAISDGSSIQETQYF.

This chain links TRBV20-1 with TRBJ1-1; 9 bases are a match to TRBD1. The J segment lost 3 bases and the V segment lost 6 bases, leaving 8 bases of the junction unmatched. The CDR3 consists of 14 residues. Germline lookup yields CDR1 DFQATT and CDR2 SNEGSKA (reference sequence). The CDR3 here is CSAPIWDRDTEAFF. DNA of the CDR3: TGCAGTGCCCCAATCTGGGACAGGGACACTGAAGCTTTCTTT.

In this sample, this clonotype turned up a few times. The chain joins TRBV6-6 to TRBJ1-2; TRBD1 might be the D (5 bases). CDR3 size: 13 residues. Trimming left V 4 bases short and J 8 bases short, with 14 bases between. Germline V gene lookup returns CDR1 MNHNY and CDR2 SVGAGI (reference sequence). For the CDR3, the DNA is TGTGCCAGCAGTTCGCAGGGTCCACGAGGCTACACCTTC. The encoded protein is CASSSQGPRGYTF.

Concerning this clonotype itself: One end of the junction fails to match germline, which may point to a read error. V is TRBV24-1 and J is TRBJ1-5; tentatively, D is TRBD1 (6 bases). CDR3 length: 15 residues. CDR1 and CDR2 (germline): KGHDR, SFDVKD. CDR3 protein: CASSDGTTSNQPQHF. The DNA for the CDR3 is TGTGCCAGCAGTGATGGGACAACAAGCAATCAGCCCCAGCATTTT.

This clonotype occurred a few times. The V and J genes are TRBV10-3 and TRBJ1-1, with D possibly matching TRBD1 (5 bases). CDR1 is ENHRY and CDR2 is SYGVKD in the germline V gene. The CDR3 runs to 14 residues. V shed 3 bases and J shed 7 bases, with 15 bases lying between them. In DNA, the CDR3 is TGTGCCATCAGTGACTATTCAGGGCGGGATGAAGCTTTCTTT. Its protein is CAISDYSGRDEAFF.